One sample yielded the 18 T cell receptor beta chains listed below, sequenced in a study of OX40 agonist ivuxolimab in advanced cancers. Sequencing used immunoSEQ multiplex PCR; TCRdb keeps in-frame clones, though not all of them. The table lists more than 70,000 clones, 91% of them singletons. Sequenced material: CD4+ or CD8+ T cells sorted from blood, taken in a trial of the OX40 agonist ivuxolimab. Receptor source: an adult with an advanced solid tumor such as melanoma, head and neck, liver or kidney cancer.

CDR3 residues: CASSEALPQGNSPLHF. The CDR3 bases are TGTGCCAGCAGTGAAGCGCTACCCCAGGGCAATTCACCCCTCCACTTT. This chain links TRBV6-1 with TRBJ1-6; TRBD1 might be the D (5 bases). Trimming left V 0 bases short and J 7 bases short, with 13 bases between. The CDR3 runs to 16 residues. Germline lookup yields CDR1 MNHNS and CDR2 SASEGT.

V usage is TRBV7-6 and J usage is TRBJ2-7; D is perhaps TRBD2 (5 bases). Germline V gives CDR1 SGHVS, CDR2 FNYEAQ. The CDR3 length is 15 residues. Deletions cut 1 base from V and 1 base from J, with 11 bases between. The CDR3 DNA reads as TGTGCCAGCAGCTTAGTCGCTAGCTCATCCTACGAGCAGTACTTC. Amino acids: CASSLVASSSYEQYF.

This clone was observed once. One end of the junction is discordant with germline, which a read error may explain. The chain combines TRBV7-9 with TRBJ2-5, with 9 nucleotides matching TRBD2. The germline gives CDR1 SEHNR, CDR2 FQNEAQ (reference sequence). The CDR3 sequence is 15 residues long. The CDR3: CASSLAASGTETQYF. The CDR3 DNA sequence: TGTGCCAGCAGCCTAGCAGCTAGCGGGACGGAGACCCAGTACTTC.

The rearrangement joins TRBV7-9 to TRBJ2-2, with TRBD2 matching 8 bases. This CDR3 is 14 amino acids long. After removal of 10 bases from V and 4 bases from J, the junction contained 8 bases not matched to a gene. CDR1 and CDR2 (germline): SEHNR, FQNEAQ (reference sequence). The CDR3 loop is CATTAGASTGELFF. The CDR3 nucleotides are TGTGCCACCACAGCGGGAGCTAGCACCGGGGAGCTGTTTTTT.

The V call is TRBV9, the J call TRBJ2-7; no clear D gene. Germline lookup yields CDR1 SGDLS and CDR2 YYNGEE. The germline V and J ends were trimmed by 4 bases and 0 bases, with 17 bases remaining between them. The CDR3 consists of 16 residues. CDR3 sequence reads: CASSPDVGKSSYEQYF. The DNA for the CDR3 is TGTGCCAGCAGCCCAGATGTCGGAAAAAGCTCCTACGAGCAGTACTTC.

V usage is TRBV6-6 and J usage is TRBJ2-5, with D hard to call. The germline CDR1 and CDR2 sequences are MNHNY and SVGAGI (reference sequence). This CDR3 region has 15 residues. Trimming cost V 5 bases and J 9 bases, with 22 bases left between them. CDR3 DNA sequence: TGTGCCAGCAGTACGACACGGCATGGAACTGAGGCCCAGTACTTC. It codes for CASSTTRHGTEAQYF.

This chain connects TRBV7-2 to TRBJ2-1; D may be TRBD2 (5 bases). Germline V gene data show CDR1 as SGHTA and CDR2 as FQGNSA. Trimming took 1 base from V and 9 from J, leaving 13 bases between them. This CDR3 is 14 amino acids long. In nucleotides, the CDR3 is TGTGCCAGCAGCTTAGTGATAGCGTTGGGTGAGCAGTTCTTC. It encodes CASSLVIALGEQFF.

The CDR3 loop reads CASSSTGRSYEQYF. The CDR3 bases are TGTGCCAGCAGTTCGACAGGGAGGTCCTACGAGCAGTACTTC. The gene calls are TRBV28 and TRBJ2-7; maybe TRBD1 (7 bases). There are 14 residues in the CDR3. The germline V gene encodes CDR1 MDHEN and CDR2 SYDVKM. The V and J ends lost 4 bases and 1 base respectively, with 11 bases between them. Complete variable domain (other parts from reference TRBV28 and TRBJ2-7): DVKVTQSSRYLVKRTGEKVFLECVQDMDHENMFWYRQDPGLGLRLIYFSYDVKMKEKGDIPEGYSVSREKKERFSLILESASTNQTSMYLCASSSTGRSYEQYFGPGTRLTVT.

The chain uses TRBV7-6 and TRBJ1-3, with D unresolved. V lost 4 bases and J lost 2, with 6 bases in between. Germline values: CDR1 SGHVS, CDR2 FNYEAQ. The CDR3 consists of 13 residues. The CDR3 nucleotides read TGTGCCAGCAGCTCCCCGACTGGAAACACCATATATTTT. Encoded protein: CASSSPTGNTIYF.

The chain couples TRBV6-6 to TRBJ2-7, with a tentative D call TRBD2 (6 bases). The V and J ends lost 5 bases and 3 bases respectively, with 14 bases between them. CDR1 is MNHNY and CDR2 is SVGAGI in the germline V gene (reference sequence). The CDR3 is made up of 14 amino acids. CDR3 protein: CASSKAGTYYEQYF. The DNA for the CDR3 is TGTGCCAGCAGTAAAGCCGGGACTTACTACGAGCAGTACTTC.

The chain recombines TRBV28 with TRBJ2-7; D is uncertain. CDR1 and CDR2 from the germline V gene are MDHEN and SYDVKM. Trimming pared 6 bases from V and 4 bases from J, leaving 13 bases between. CDR3 length: 13 amino acids. CDR3 sequence (DNA): TGTGCCAGCAGACCCGTGGACCGTTACGAGCAGTACTTC. Its protein product is CASRPVDRYEQYF.

The chain couples TRBV9 to TRBJ2-1, with 8 bases lining up with TRBD1. The J segment lost 4 bases and the V segment lost 0 bases, leaving 3 bases of the junction unmatched. The germline CDR1 and CDR2 sequences are SGDLS and YYNGEE. The CDR3 runs to 15 residues. CDR3 in amino acids: CASSVGTGSYNEQFF. CDR3 nucleotide sequence: TGTGCCAGCAGCGTAGGGACAGGGTCTTACAATGAGCAGTTCTTC.

V usage is TRBV28 and J usage is TRBJ1-2, with D maybe TRBD1 (5 bases). Between the trimmed V and J ends, which lost 5 bases and 1 base, there was a span of 14 bases. The CDR3 is made up of 15 amino acids. In germline, CDR1 is MDHEN, CDR2 SYDVKM. The CDR3 protein is CASSTNPQGNYGYTF. DNA for the CDR3: TGTGCCAGCAGTACTAACCCCCAGGGTAACTATGGCTACACCTTC.

The chain employs TRBV5-1 and TRBJ1-1, with unresolved D. Germline assignment: CDR1 SGHRS and CDR2 YFSETQ. V dropped 0 bases and J dropped 1 base, with 7 bases sitting between them. This CDR3 comprises 14 residues. CDR3 region: CASSLAPGNTEAFF. The DNA for the CDR3 is TGCGCCAGCAGCTTGGCTCCCGGGAACACTGAAGCTTTCTTT.

This sequence joins TRBV6-5 and TRBJ1-5; D ambiguous. This CDR3 contains 15 residues. Germline-derived CDR1 and CDR2 are MNHEY and SVGAGI. V was cut by 6 bases and J by 3 bases, with 15 bases left in between. This CDR3 is CASSPTWGVNQPQHF. In nucleotides, the CDR3 is TGTGCCAGCAGCCCTACTTGGGGAGTCAATCAGCCCCAGCATTTT.

The genes are TRBV9 and TRBJ2-1; TRBD2 aligns across 9 bases. CDR3 length equals 15 residues. Germline CDR1 is SGDLS and CDR2 is YYNGEE. V lost 0 bases and J lost 6; bases outside the gene matches: 4. For the CDR3, the DNA is TGTGCCAGCAGCGTAGCTAGCGGGATTCGCAATGAGCAGTTCTTC. Encoded protein: CASSVASGIRNEQFF.

The chain combines TRBV19 with TRBJ1-2; D gene uncertain. CDR1 and CDR2 from the germline V gene are LNHDA and SQIVND (reference sequence). CDR3 length: 13 amino acids. V lost 3 bases to trimming and J lost 8 bases, with 13 bases between them. The CDR3 region is CASSISALEGYTF. CDR3 nucleotides: TGTGCCAGTAGTATCAGCGCGCTAGAAGGCTACACCTTC.

The rearrangement uses TRBV5-6 and TRBJ2-5, with D possibly TRBD1 on 6 matching bases. Trimming pared 0 bases from V and 1 base from J, leaving 10 bases between. Germline V CDR1 and CDR2: SGHDT, YYEEEE. The CDR3 length is 15 residues. As DNA, the CDR3 is TGTGCCAGCAGCTTGGGACAGGCGACCCAAGAGACCCAGTACTTC. Its translation: CASSLGQATQETQYF.